This T cell receptor (beta chain) was recorded in a study of T cell responses to AZD1222 COVID-19 vaccine. Looking at the study overall: Second-dose timings of about 4 or about 12 weeks were pooled. Study-wide results and limits: The donors showed a predominance of white British ancestry and of females, with possible underestimation of clonal diversity. Nearly half of spike-specific TCRs reportedly go after variant regions that carry no mutations. Across the whole spike, CD4 TCRs peaked at regions 160-218 and 743-854.

Measured with immunoSEQ multiplex PCR; TCRdb has only the in-frame clones, and not every one. The sample has tens of thousands of clones; roughly 87% are singletons. A few counts support this clone. Its cognate antigen is unknown. Trimming stripped 6 bases from V and 1 base from J, with 8 bases between. Germline loops: CDR1 SGHVS, CDR2 FNYEAQ. The CDR3 covers 13 residues. V is TRBV7-6 and J is TRBJ2-3, with D hard to call. The TCR sequence derives from an adult in good health. The sample in question was peripheral blood, obtained on day 0 of AZD1222 vaccination. The CDR3 here is CASSYTGTDTQYF. As DNA, the CDR3 is TGTGCCAGCAGTTATACGGGCACAGATACGCAGTATTTT.